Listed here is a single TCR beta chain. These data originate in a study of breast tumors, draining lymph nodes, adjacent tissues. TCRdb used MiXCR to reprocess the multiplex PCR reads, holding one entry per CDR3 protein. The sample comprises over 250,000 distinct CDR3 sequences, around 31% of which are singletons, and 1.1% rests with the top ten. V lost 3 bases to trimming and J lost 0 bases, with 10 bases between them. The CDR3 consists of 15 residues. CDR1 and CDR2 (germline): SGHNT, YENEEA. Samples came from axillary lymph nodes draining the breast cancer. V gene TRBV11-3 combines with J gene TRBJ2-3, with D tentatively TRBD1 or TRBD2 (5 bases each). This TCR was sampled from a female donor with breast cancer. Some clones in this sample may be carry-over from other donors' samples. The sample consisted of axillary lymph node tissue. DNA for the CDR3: TGTGCCAGCAGCTTCGGGACCCGAAGCACAGATACGCAGTATTTT. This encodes CASSFGTRSTDTQYF.